The 18 T cell receptor beta chains in this list originate from one sample, sequenced in a study of blood T cell repertoires in COVID-19 (dated by TCRdb to about 2020). Library preparation used the immunoSEQ multiplex PCR assay. Here the immuneACCESS table is served through TCRdb, limited to in-frame sequences with V and J called. Missing clones are a known gap in these copies; in checked studies unresolved V genes cover under half, and the rest lacks a known reason. The sample records 400,000 to 500,000 clones, about 88% of which are singletons. The top ten constitute less than 1.5% of the sample. Sequencing was done on a sample of PBMCs or T cells enriched from blood (not recorded which). The receptors were sampled from a woman in her late teens or twenties who had been exposed to COVID-19.

The chain couples TRBV5-5 to TRBJ1-5; 7 nucleotides align to TRBD1. With 4 bases clipped from V and 4 bases from J, the junction kept 5 bases outside the gene matches. Germline V gene sequence: CDR1 SGHKS, CDR2 YYEKEE (reference sequence). This CDR3 comprises 14 residues. In nucleotides, the CDR3 is TGTGCCAGCAGCGTGGGACAGCCGAATCAGCCCCAGCATTTT. This translates into CASSVGQPNQPQHF.

The V gene is TRBV11-2, the J gene TRBJ1-1; D call uncertain. Trimming removed 2 bases from V and 6 bases from J, with 4 bases in between. CDR1 and CDR2 (germline): SGHAT, FQNNGV. The CDR3 is made up of 11 amino acids. This chain's CDR3 is CASSLISEAFF. The CDR3 DNA sequence: TGTGCCAGCAGCTTAATATCTGAAGCTTTCTTT.

The chain combines TRBV4-3 with TRBJ2-1; D is ambiguous. The germline V gene has CDR1 LGHNA and CDR2 YSLEER. Deletions cut 1 base from V and 3 bases from J, with 10 bases between. This CDR3 spans 15 amino acids. The DNA of the CDR3 is TGCGCCAGCAGCCAAGGGCAGGCTAACTACAATGAGCAGTTCTTC. Residues: CASSQGQANYNEQFF.

V gene TRBV28 combines with J gene TRBJ2-3; a possible D gene is TRBD1 (5 bases). The V and J ends lost 4 bases and 1 base respectively, with 12 bases between them. The CDR3 extends over 15 amino acids. CDR1 and CDR2 from the germline V gene are MDHEN and SYDVKM. The CDR3 bases are TGTGCCAGCAGTTCCAGGGTGGAAGGCACAGATACGCAGTATTTT. Amino acids: CASSSRVEGTDTQYF.

This rearrangement joins TRBV19 to TRBJ2-7, with a tentative D call TRBD2 (6 bases). The germline gives CDR1 LNHDA, CDR2 SQIVND (reference sequence). This CDR3 has 13 residues. V lost 5 bases and J 4 bases, leaving 12 bases between the germline ends. CDR3: CASSWSGDYEQYF. CDR3 DNA: TGTGCCAGTAGTTGGTCGGGGGATTACGAGCAGTACTTC.

The chain is built from TRBV4-1 and TRBJ1-5; tentative D call: TRBD1 (5 bases). The CDR3 is 15 residues long. V lost 3 bases, J lost 5 bases, and 14 bases lay in between. Germline assignment: CDR1 MGHRA and CDR2 YSYEKL. The CDR3 nucleotides are TGCGCCAGCAGCCAGCCTAGGTCGGGGGATCAGCCCCAGCATTTT. It specifies CASSQPRSGDQPQHF.

V gene TRBV7-2 combines with J gene TRBJ2-7; 10 nucleotides line up with TRBD2. With 6 bases clipped from V and 1 base from J, the junction kept 3 bases outside the gene matches. Germline V gene data show CDR1 as SGHTA and CDR2 as FQGNSA. This CDR3 contains 14 residues. Written as DNA, the CDR3 is TGTGCCAGCAGTAGACTAGCGGGTTCCTACGAGCAGTACTTC. Protein sequence: CASSRLAGSYEQYF. The variable domain in full, with the rest retrieved from reference TRBV7-2 and TRBJ2-7, is GAGVSQSPSNKVTEKGKDVELRCDPISGHTALYWYRQSLGQGLEFLIYFQGNSAPDKSGLPSDRFSAERTGGSVSTLTIQRTQQEDSAVYLCASSRLAGSYEQYFGPGTRLTVT.

The chain has TRBV19 and TRBJ1-1, with TRBD1 as a possible D gene (6 bases). Deletions cut 10 bases from V and 1 base from J, with 19 bases between. This CDR3 contains 15 residues. Germline assignment: CDR1 LNHDA and CDR2 SQIVND (reference sequence). The CDR3 loop reads CANSPLRDKNTEAFF. The CDR3 DNA reads as TGTGCCAATAGCCCGCTCAGGGACAAGAACACTGAAGCTTTCTTT.

J is TRBJ2-5 and V is TRBV7-2, with 13 bases identical to TRBD2. After removal of 7 bases from V and 5 bases from J, the junction contained 10 bases not matched to a gene. This CDR3 spans 16 amino acids. Germline V gives CDR1 SGHTA, CDR2 FQGNSA. The CDR3 loop reads CASTLWTSGSKETQYF. The CDR3 nucleotides are TGTGCCAGCACCCTCTGGACTAGCGGGAGTAAGGAGACCCAGTACTTC.

The chain recombines TRBV5-1 with TRBJ2-5; D is undetermined. Trimming took 4 bases from V and 4 from J, leaving 11 bases between them. Germline V lookup: CDR1 SGHRS, CDR2 YFSETQ. This CDR3 is 13 amino acids long. CDR3 nucleotide sequence: TGCGCCAGCAGCCCCGCGATCGGAGAGACCCAGTACTTC. Its translation: CASSPAIGETQYF.

This clone has only a few counts. The genes are TRBV24-1 and TRBJ2-2; TRBD1 matches at 7 bases. The trim removed 5 bases at V and 4 bases at J, leaving 6 bases unmatched. The CDR3 has 15 residues. Germline V gene sequence: CDR1 KGHDR, CDR2 SFDVKD. CDR3 in DNA: TGTGCCACCAGTGGTCAAGGGGGCTTCACCGGGGAGCTGTTTTTT. Translation: CATSGQGGFTGELFF.

The rearrangement uses TRBV18 and TRBJ1-6; 7 nucleotides match TRBD1. The V gene end was trimmed by 5 bases and the J gene end by 7 bases; junction bases not matched to a gene: 11. Germline V gene data show CDR1 as KGHSH and CDR2 as LQKENI. The CDR3 has 16 amino acids. CDR3 in amino acids: CASSTNDRVTNSPLHF. In DNA, the CDR3 is TGTGCCAGCTCAACGAACGACAGGGTGACAAATTCACCCCTCCACTTT.

The gene calls are TRBV28 and TRBJ2-3, with 8 bases matching TRBD2. Germline trimming cut 2 bases from V and 5 bases from J; bases unmatched to any gene: 6. The CDR3 totals 15 residues. In germline, CDR1 is MDHEN, CDR2 SYDVKM. The CDR3 here is CASSLGRLAGDTQYF. The CDR3 DNA is TGTGCCAGCAGTTTAGGTCGGCTAGCGGGAGATACGCAGTATTTT.

The chain employs TRBV7-2 and TRBJ2-2; 14 positions match TRBD2. CDR3 length equals 16 residues. After removal of 1 base from V and 8 bases from J, the junction contained 3 bases not matched to a gene. Germline lookup yields CDR1 SGHTA and CDR2 FQGNSA. In DNA form, the CDR3 reads TGTGCCAGCAGCTTAGGGACTAGCGGGGGGCAGGGGGAGCTGTTTTTT. Its translation: CASSLGTSGGQGELFF.

This sequence joins TRBV10-2 and TRBJ2-4; 11 positions agree with TRBD2. J lost 4 bases, V lost 4 bases, and 9 bases had no gene match. Germline V gene sequence: CDR1 WSHSY, CDR2 SAAADI. The CDR3 contains 17 residues. The CDR3 reads CASSARPTSGTKNIQYF. CDR3 coding DNA: TGCGCCAGCAGTGCCCGACCGACTAGCGGGACTAAAAACATTCAGTACTTC.

This clone was picked up many times. This chain links TRBV6-5 with TRBJ2-3; 8 bases are shared with TRBD2. CDR3 length equals 15 residues. With 2 bases clipped from V and 1 base from J, the junction kept 2 bases outside the gene matches. Germline CDR1 MNHEY, CDR2 SVGAGI. The CDR3 reads CASSYRAGGTDTQYF. The CDR3 DNA is TGTGCCAGCAGTTACCGAGCGGGAGGCACAGATACGCAGTATTTT.

This clone came up once. J is TRBJ1-2 and V is TRBV28; D ambiguous. V gave up 1 base and J gave up 4 bases, with 10 bases separating them. This CDR3 comprises 14 residues. Germline lookup yields CDR1 MDHEN and CDR2 SYDVKM. CDR3 DNA sequence: TGTGCCAGCAGTTTATCCAGGTTCCCCTATGGCTACACCTTC. Amino acids: CASSLSRFPYGYTF.

The chain links TRBV5-1 to TRBJ1-5; 9 bases match TRBD1. Germline lookup yields CDR1 SGHRS and CDR2 YFSETQ. V lost 4 bases, J lost 0 bases, and 14 bases stayed unmatched. The CDR3 is 19 residues long. CDR3 protein: CASSETEWTGANSNQPQHF. CDR3 in DNA: TGCGCCAGCAGCGAGACAGAGTGGACAGGGGCAAATAGCAATCAGCCCCAGCATTTT.